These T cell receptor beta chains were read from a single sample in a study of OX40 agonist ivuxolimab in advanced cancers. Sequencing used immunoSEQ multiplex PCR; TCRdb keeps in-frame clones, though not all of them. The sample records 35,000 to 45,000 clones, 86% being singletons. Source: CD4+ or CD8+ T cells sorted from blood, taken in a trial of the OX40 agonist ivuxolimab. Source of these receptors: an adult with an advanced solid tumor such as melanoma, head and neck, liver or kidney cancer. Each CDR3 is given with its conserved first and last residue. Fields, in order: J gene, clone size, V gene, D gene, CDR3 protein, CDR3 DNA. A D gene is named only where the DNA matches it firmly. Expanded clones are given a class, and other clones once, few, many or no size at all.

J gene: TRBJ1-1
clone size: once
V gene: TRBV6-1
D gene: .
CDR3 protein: CASSEWSIGSNTEAFF
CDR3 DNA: TGTGCCAGCAGTGAATGGAGTATAGGATCGAACACTGAAGCTTTCTTT

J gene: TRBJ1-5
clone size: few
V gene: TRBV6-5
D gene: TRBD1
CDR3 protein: CASSLTGGSNQPQHF
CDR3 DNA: TGTGCCAGCAGCCTCACAGGGGGCTCAAATCAGCCCCAGCATTTT

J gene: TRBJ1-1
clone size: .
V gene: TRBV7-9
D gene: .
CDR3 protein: CASSLLEAFF
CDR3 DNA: TGTGCCAGCAGCCTCCTCGAAGCTTTCTTT

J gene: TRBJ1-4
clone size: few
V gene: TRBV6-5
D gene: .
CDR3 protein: CASNPTNGIEKLFF
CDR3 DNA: TGTGCCAGCAATCCCACCAACGGGATTGAAAAACTGTTTTTT

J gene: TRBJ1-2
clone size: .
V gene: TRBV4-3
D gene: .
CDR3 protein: CASSRRYGELANYGYTF
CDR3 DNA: TGCGCCAGCAGTAGACGGTACGGCGAGCTTGCTAACTATGGCTACACCTTC

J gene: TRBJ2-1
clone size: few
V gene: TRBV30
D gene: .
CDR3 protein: CAWSPLNEQFF
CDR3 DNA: TGTGCCTGGAGCCCCTTGAATGAGCAGTTCTTC

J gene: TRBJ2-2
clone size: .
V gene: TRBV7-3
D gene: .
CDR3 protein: CASSLGASSGELFF
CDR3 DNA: TGTGCCAGCAGCCTCGGGGCTAGTTCCGGGGAGCTGTTTTTT

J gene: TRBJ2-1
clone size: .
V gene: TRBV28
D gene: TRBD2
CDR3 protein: CASSLSGGRDEQFF
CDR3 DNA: TGTGCCAGCAGTTTAAGCGGGGGCAGGGATGAGCAGTTCTTC

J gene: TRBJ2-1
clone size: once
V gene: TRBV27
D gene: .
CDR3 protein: CASNELASPNEQFF
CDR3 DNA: TGTGCCAGCAATGAGCTAGCGTCACCCAATGAGCAGTTCTTC

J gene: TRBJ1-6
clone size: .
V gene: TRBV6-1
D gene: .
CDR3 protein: CASRGGGQVYSPLHF
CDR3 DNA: TGTGCCAGCAGGGGGGGCGGGCAGGTGTATTCACCCCTCCACTTT

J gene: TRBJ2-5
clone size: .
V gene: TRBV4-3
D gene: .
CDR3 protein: CASSQDPGETQYF
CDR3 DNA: TGCGCCAGCAGCCAAGATCCAGGAGAGACCCAGTACTTC

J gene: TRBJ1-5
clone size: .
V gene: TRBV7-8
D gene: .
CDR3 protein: CASSLGQKGQPQHF
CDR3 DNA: TGTGCCAGCAGCCTAGGGCAGAAAGGACAGCCCCAGCATTTT

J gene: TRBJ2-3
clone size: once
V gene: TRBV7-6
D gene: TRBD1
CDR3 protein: CASSLGDRTGASDTQYF
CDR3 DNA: TGTGCCAGCAGCTTAGGCGATCGGACAGGGGCCTCAGATACGCAGTATTTT

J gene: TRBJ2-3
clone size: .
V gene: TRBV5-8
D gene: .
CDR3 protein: CASNSGTFTDTQYF
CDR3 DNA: TGTGCCAGCAACTCCGGGACTTTCACAGATACGCAGTATTTT

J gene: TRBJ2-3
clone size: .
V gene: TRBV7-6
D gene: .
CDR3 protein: CASSPRGGDPGTDTQYF
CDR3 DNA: TGTGCCAGCAGCCCCAGGGGGGGGGACCCAGGCACAGATACGCAGTATTTT

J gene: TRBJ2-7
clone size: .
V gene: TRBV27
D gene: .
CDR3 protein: CASSSGTSMEQYF
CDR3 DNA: TGTGCCAGCAGTTCCGGGACATCGATGGAGCAGTACTTC

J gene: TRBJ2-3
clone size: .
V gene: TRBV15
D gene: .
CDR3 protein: CATSRGAAPTDTQYF
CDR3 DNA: TGTGCCACCAGCAGAGGTGCGGCTCCTACAGATACGCAGTATTTT

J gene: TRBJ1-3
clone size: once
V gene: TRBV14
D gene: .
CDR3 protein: CASSHPGLPEGTIYF
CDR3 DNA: TGTGCCAGCAGCCACCCCGGACTTCCCGAAGGGACCATATATTTT

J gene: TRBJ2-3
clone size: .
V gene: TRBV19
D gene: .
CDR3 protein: CASSIFEVSSTDTQYF
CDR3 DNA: TGTGCCAGTAGTATATTCGAGGTTTCTAGCACAGATACGCAGTATTTT

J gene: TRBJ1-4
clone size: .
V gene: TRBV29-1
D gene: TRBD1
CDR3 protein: CSVEVPGGNEKLFF
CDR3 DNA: TGCAGCGTTGAAGTTCCAGGGGGGAATGAAAAACTGTTTTTT

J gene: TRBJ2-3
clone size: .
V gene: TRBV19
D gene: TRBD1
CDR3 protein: CASSIDRGTDTQYF
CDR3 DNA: TGTGCCAGTAGTATCGACAGGGGGACAGATACGCAGTATTTT

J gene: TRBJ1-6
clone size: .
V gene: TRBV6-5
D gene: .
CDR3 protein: CASRPPGRTPLHF
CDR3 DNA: TGTGCCAGCAGACCTCCGGGGCGAACACCCCTCCACTTT

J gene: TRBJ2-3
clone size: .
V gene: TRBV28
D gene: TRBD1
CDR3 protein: CAIGTGGADTQYF
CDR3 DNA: TGTGCCATAGGGACAGGGGGCGCAGATACGCAGTATTTT

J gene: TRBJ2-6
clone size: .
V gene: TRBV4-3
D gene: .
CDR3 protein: CASSQDLLGQLPGYGANVLTF
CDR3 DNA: TGCGCCAGCAGCCAAGATCTTCTAGGACAGCTCCCCGGCTATGGGGCCAACGTCCTGACTTTC

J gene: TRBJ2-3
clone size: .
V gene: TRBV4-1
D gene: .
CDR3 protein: CASSHPYGGSSTDTQYF
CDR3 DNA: TGCGCCAGCAGCCACCCGTATGGGGGGAGTAGCACAGATACGCAGTATTTT

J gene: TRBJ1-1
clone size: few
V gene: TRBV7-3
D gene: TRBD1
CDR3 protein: CASSWGQGLTEAFF
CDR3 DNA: TGTGCCAGCTCTTGGGGACAGGGATTAACTGAAGCTTTCTTT

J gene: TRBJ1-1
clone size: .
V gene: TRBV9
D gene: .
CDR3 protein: CASSTSGGMNTEAFF
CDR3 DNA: TGTGCCAGCAGCACCTCGGGAGGGATGAACACTGAAGCTTTCTTT

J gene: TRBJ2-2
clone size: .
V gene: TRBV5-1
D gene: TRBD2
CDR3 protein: CASSTGTSGGYTGELFF
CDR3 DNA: TGCGCCAGCAGCACCGGGACTAGCGGGGGGTACACCGGGGAGCTGTTTTTT

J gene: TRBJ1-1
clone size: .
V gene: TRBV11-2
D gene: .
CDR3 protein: CASSPTNTEAFF
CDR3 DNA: TGTGCCAGCAGCCCCACGAACACTGAAGCTTTCTTT

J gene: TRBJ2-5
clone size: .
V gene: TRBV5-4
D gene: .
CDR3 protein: CASSPEPGRQETQYF
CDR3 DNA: TGTGCCAGCAGCCCGGAACCGGGACGCCAAGAGACCCAGTACTTC

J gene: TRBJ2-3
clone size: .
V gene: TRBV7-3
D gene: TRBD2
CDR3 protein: CASSQLAGGWAQYF
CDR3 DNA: TGTGCCAGCAGCCAACTAGCGGGGGGGTGGGCGCAGTATTTT

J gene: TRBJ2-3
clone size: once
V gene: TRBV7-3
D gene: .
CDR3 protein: CASSSTHDYRTDTQYF
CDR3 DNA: TGTGCCAGCAGCTCGACCCACGATTACCGCACAGATACGCAGTATTTT